These T cell receptor delta chains were read from a single sample in a study of gammadelta T cells in human blood. TCRdb called clones from the RT-PCR reads again using CATT. The table shows 1,000 to 1,500 delta-chain clones, with less than 30% occurring only once. The specimen sequenced was non-Vgamma9Vdelta2 gamma-delta T cells from fetal blood. The source of these receptors is a human fetus. The CDR3 runs from the conserved cysteine through the conserved F or W. The D gene is left open where the match is weak. Size values are once, few and many counts, or a class for expanded clones, and some rows have none.

TRDD3	TRDV2	TRDJ2	medium-sized	CACDTGGSGTAQLFF	TGTGCCTGTGACACTGGGGGATCTGGGACAGCACAACTCTTCTTT
TRDD3	TRDV3	TRDJ1	few	CASTGGSMGTDKLIF	TGTGCCTCGACTGGGGGATCAATGGGCACCGATAAACTCATCTTT
TRDD3	TRDV1	TRDJ3	NA	CALGEVVPPSWWGIRSWDTRQMFF	TGTGCTCTTGGGGAAGTGGTTCCTCCTTCCTGGTGGGGGATACGATCCTGGGACACCCGACAGATGTTTTTC
NA	TRAV29/DV5	TRDJ2	large	CAASARFDRGTSLTAQLFF	TGTGCAGCAAGCGCGCGCTTTGACCGGGGGACCTCTTTGACAGCACAACTCTTCTTT
NA	TRDV1	TRDJ2	large	CALGELDIAFSWGTAQLFF	TGTGCTCTTGGGGAACTAGACATAGCTTTCTCTTGGGGGACAGCACAACTCTTCTTT
TRDD3	TRDV1	TRDJ1	NA	CALGDGRPSVRWGTYTDKLIF	TGTGCTCTTGGGGATGGGAGGCCTTCCGTTCGCTGGGGGACCTACACCGATAAACTCATCTTT
TRDD2	TRDV1	TRDJ1	large	CALGVPFLLPGMGYTDKLIF	TGTGCTCTTGGGGTACCCTTCCTACTGCCGGGGATGGGTTACACCGATAAACTCATCTTT
TRDD3	TRDV1	TRDJ3	medium-sized	CALGEGVLGVISWDTRQMFF	TGTGCTCTTGGGGAGGGTGTACTGGGGGTTATCTCCTGGGACACCCGACAGATGTTTTTC
NA	TRDV1	TRDJ3	few	CALGECITGTSWDTRQMFF	TGTGCTCTTGGGGAATGCATTACGGGGACGTCCTGGGACACCCGACAGATGTTTTTC
NA	TRDV1	TRDJ1	NA	CALVVPPYNPDKLIF	TGTGCTCTTGTCGTTCCCCCGTATAATCCCGATAAACTCATCTTT
TRDD3	TRDV2	TRDJ3	medium-sized	CACDTWAGGYPSSWDTRQMFF	TGTGCCTGTGACACTTGGGCTGGGGGATACCCGAGCTCCTGGGACACCCGACAGATGTTTTTC
TRDD3	TRDV1	TRDJ1	NA	CALGSKRVGGYGANKLIF	TGTGCTCTTGGATCCAAAAGGGTGGGGGGATACGGGGCCAATAAACTCATCTTT
TRDD3	TRDV1	TRDJ1	medium-sized	CALGPRPSPRSLTGGYKLIF	TGTGCTCTTGGGCCCCGGCCTTCTCCCCGTTCCCTTACTGGGGGATATAAACTCATCTTT
TRDD3	TRAV38-2/DV8	TRDJ1	medium-sized	CALVTSGDTGYTDKLIF	TGTGCTTTAGTAACATCGGGGGATACTGGGTACACCGATAAACTCATCTTT
NA	TRDV1	TRDJ2	NA	CALGDPGITAQLFF	TGTGCTCTTGGGGACCCCGGAATCACAGCACAACTCTTCTTT
TRDD3	TRDV1	TRDJ3	large	CALGLYWGIQRGSSWDTRQMFF	TGTGCTCTTGGGCTCTACTGGGGGATACAAAGGGGCAGCTCCTGGGACACCCGACAGATGTTTTTC
NA	TRDV1	TRDJ1	large	CALGDGPRGRGFPYTDKLIF	TGTGCTCTTGGGGACGGCCCCCGCGGGAGGGGATTTCCTTACACCGATAAACTCATCTTT
NA	TRDV2	TRDJ3	large	CACDTNAEGRYSWDTRQMFF	TGTGCCTGTGACACTAATGCGGAGGGGCGCTACTCCTGGGACACCCGACAGATGTTTTTC
TRDD3	TRDV1	TRDJ2	few	CALGELSLGWGIRSWGTAQLFF	TGTGCTCTTGGGGAACTTTCTCTCGGGTGGGGGATACGCTCCTGGGGGACAGCACAACTCTTCTTT
TRDD3	TRDV1	TRDJ3	medium-sized	CALGELLGDSSWDTRQMFF	TGTGCTCTTGGGGAACTCCTGGGGGATAGCTCCTGGGACACCCGACAGATGTTTTTC
NA	TRDV2	TRDJ3	large	CACDTVGGSSWDTRQMFF	TGTGCCTGTGACACCGTTGGGGGCAGCTCCTGGGACACCCGACAGATGTTTTTC
NA	TRDV1	TRDJ1	large	CALGEPLNGLVLGMGLIF	TGTGCTCTTGGGGAACCCCTGAACGGCCTAGTACTGGGTATGGGACTCATCTTT
NA	TRDV3	TRDJ3	NA	CALGRGGRSWDTRQMFF	TGTGCCTTGGGGCGAGGCGGACGTTCCTGGGACACCCGACAGATGTTTTTC
TRDD3	TRDV1	TRDJ2	NA	CALGESFLGGIRGSCYPAQLFF	TGTGCTCTTGGGGAGAGTTTCCTAGGGGGGATACGTGGATCCTGTTACCCAGCACAACTCTTCTTT
TRDD3	TRDV1	TRDJ2	medium-sized	CALGDPFRGDTPLTAQLFF	TGTGCTCTTGGGGACCCCTTTCGGGGGGATACCCCGTTGACAGCACAACTCTTCTTT
TRDD3	TRDV2	TRDJ3	medium-sized	CACDWGIRDGSWDTRQMFF	TGTGCCTGTGACTGGGGGATACGCGACGGCTCCTGGGACACCCGACAGATGTTTTTC
TRDD3	TRDV1	TRDJ1	medium-sized	CALGDPLPFLQLGDRNLDKLIF	TGTGCTCTTGGGGATCCTCTACCCTTCCTACAACTGGGGGATAGGAATTTGGATAAACTCATCTTT
TRDD3	TRDV2	TRDJ3	few	CACDPVLGDASSWDTRQMFF	TGTGCCTGTGATCCAGTACTGGGGGATGCAAGCTCCTGGGACACCCGACAGATGTTTTTC
TRDD2	TRDV3	TRDJ1	few	CAFGQSFLRKGYTDKLIF	TGTGCCTTTGGCCAGAGTTTCCTACGGAAGGGATACACCGATAAACTCATCTTT
NA	TRDV1	TRDJ1	large	CALGGPFLLGAPYTDKLIF	TGTGCTCTTGGGGGCCCATTCCTACTGGGGGCTCCGTACACCGATAAACTCATCTTT
TRDD3	TRDV1	TRDJ1	medium-sized	CALGERPPASGDTGYTDKLIF	TGTGCTCTTGGGGAACGCCCCCCGGCGAGCGGGGATACAGGGTACACCGATAAACTCATCTTT
TRDD3	TRDV1	TRDJ1	few	CALGERGRRRLGDQFYTDKLIF	TGTGCTCTTGGGGAACGGGGGAGGCGGAGACTGGGGGACCAATTTTACACCGATAAACTCATCTTT
NA	TRDV1	TRDJ1	few	CALGALHTDKLIF	TGTGCTCTGGGGGCCCTACACACCGATAAACTCATCTTT
TRDD3	TRDV1	TRDJ1	large	CALGKGEIPGGPTDKLIF	TGTGCTCTTGGGAAGGGGGAGATACCTGGGGGGCCCACCGATAAACTCATCTTT
NA	TRDV1	TRDJ2	medium-sized	CALGDRLGEPPVLTAQLFF	TGTGCTCTTGGGGACAGGCTTGGGGAGCCCCCAGTATTGACAGCACAACTCTTCTTT
TRDD3	TRAV29/DV5	TRDJ2	medium-sized	CAASGGGVGDTYPSLTAQLFF	TGTGCAGCAAGCGGAGGTGGGGTGGGGGATACTTACCCTTCTTTGACAGCACAACTCTTCTTT
NA	TRDV1	TRDJ1	medium-sized	CALGELRGEYTDKLIF	TGTGCTCTTGGGGAACTCCGGGGAGAATACACCGATAAACTCATCTTT
NA	TRDV1	TRDJ1	medium-sized	CALGGVNTDKLIF	TGTGCTCTTGGGGGGGTTAACACCGATAAACTCATCTTT
NA	TRDV1	TRDJ2	few	CALGESPWGQLFF	TGTGCTCTTGGGGAGAGCCCTTGGGGACAACTCTTCTTT
TRDD3	TRDV1	TRDJ1	medium-sized	CALGELLGVCDKLIF	TGTGCTCTTGGGGAACTACTGGGGGTTTGCGATAAACTCATCTTT
TRDD3	TRDV1	TRDJ1	medium-sized	CALGERTTGGYLSLYTDKLIF	TGTGCTCTTGGGGAACGCACTACTGGGGGATACTTATCCCTGTACACCGATAAACTCATCTTT
NA	TRDV1	TRDJ2	few	CALGELGSLTAQLFF	TGTGCTCTTGGGGAACTAGGATCTTTGACAGCACAACTCTTCTTT
TRDD3	TRDV1	TRDJ1	medium-sized	CALGEITGGYGKLIF	TGTGCTCTTGGGGAAATTACTGGGGGATACGGTAAACTCATCTTT
NA	TRDV1	TRDJ1	large	CALGSTYTDKLIF	TGTGCTCTTGGGTCCACCTACACCGATAAACTCATCTTT
TRDD3	TRDV2	TRDJ1	hyperexpanded	CACDICTGGYTDKLIF	TGTGCCTGTGACATCTGTACTGGGGGATACACCGATAAACTCATCTTT
TRDD3	TRDV2	TRDJ3	large	CACDTSILGDTYPWDTRQMFF	TGTGCCTGTGACACCTCCATACTGGGGGATACCTATCCCTGGGACACCCGACAGATGTTTTTC
NA	TRDV1	TRDJ3	large	CALGELPGLSSWDTRQMFF	TGTGCTCTTGGGGAACTTCCGGGATTAAGCTCCTGGGACACCCGACAGATGTTTTTC
TRDD3	TRDV1	TRDJ2	large	CALGELPTPVLGDTLTAQLFF	TGTGCTCTTGGGGAACTTCCTACCCCAGTACTGGGGGATACTTTGACAGCACAACTCTTCTTT
TRDD3	TRDV3	TRDJ2	large	CAFSYWGIVSLTAQLFF	TGTGCCTTTTCATACTGGGGGATAGTATCTTTGACAGCACAACTCTTCTTT
TRDD3	TRDV2	TRDJ2	large	CACDFGGYVPYLTAQLFF	TGTGCCTGTGACTTTGGGGGATACGTCCCTTATTTGACAGCACAACTCTTCTTT
TRDD3	TRAV38-2/DV8	TRDJ1	large	CAYRSVLPPLLGDTITDKLIF	TGTGCTTATAGGAGCGTCCTTCCTCCCTTACTGGGGGATACTATCACCGATAAACTCATCTTT
NA	TRDV1	TRDJ2	few	CALGETAGLTLYCGPAQLFF	TGTGCTCTTGGGGAAACCGCGGGGCTCACCTTGTACTGTGGGCCAGCACAACTCTTCTTT
NA	TRDV1	TRDJ1	medium-sized	CALGEDTLWSYTDKLIF	TGTGCTCTTGGGGAAGATACTCTCTGGTCCTACACCGATAAACTCATCTTT
TRDD3	TRDV2	TRDJ3	medium-sized	CACDTGPLKLGDKAWDTRQMFF	TGTGCCTGTGACACCGGGCCCCTTAAACTGGGGGATAAAGCCTGGGACACCCGACAGATGTTTTTC